This T cell receptor beta chain came from a study of shared clonotypes between healthy human individuals. Clones were sequenced by immunoSEQ multiplex PCR, and TCRdb holds only the in-frame ones, with some missing. The profile shows approximately 1,500,000 clones, approximately 98% of them singletons. CD4+ cells underwent separation, giving CD45RA+ naive and CD45RA-negative memory subsets. The source material was naive CD4+ T cells sorted from blood. Noted subset: CD45RA+ positively selected. The TCR comes from a man aged 30 to 39 in good health.

The CDR3 spells CASSLSGTDETQYF. CDR3 DNA: TGCGCCAGCAGCTTGTCTGGGACCGATGAGACCCAGTACTTC. The chain joins TRBV5-1 to TRBJ2-5, with D perhaps TRBD1 or TRBD2 (5 bases each). V was pared by 1 base and J by 5 bases, with 12 bases between. Germline CDR1 reads SGHRS; CDR2 reads YFSETQ. The CDR3 length is 14 residues.